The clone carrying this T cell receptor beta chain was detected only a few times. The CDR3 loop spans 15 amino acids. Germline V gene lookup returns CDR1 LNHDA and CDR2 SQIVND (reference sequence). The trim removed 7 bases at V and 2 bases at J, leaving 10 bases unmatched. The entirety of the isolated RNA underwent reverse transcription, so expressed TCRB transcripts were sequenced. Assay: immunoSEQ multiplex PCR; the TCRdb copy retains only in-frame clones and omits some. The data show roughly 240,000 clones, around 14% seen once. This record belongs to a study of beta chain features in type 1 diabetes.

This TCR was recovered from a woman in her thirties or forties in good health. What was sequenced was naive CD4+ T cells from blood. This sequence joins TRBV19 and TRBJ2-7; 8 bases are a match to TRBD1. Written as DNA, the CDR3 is TGTGCCAGTAACGCCGTGGGGACAGGAACCTACGAGCAGTACTTC. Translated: CASNAVGTGTYEQYF.